Sequencing of this T cell receptor (beta chain) was carried out in a study of cytomegalovirus exposure and HLA in healthy donors (dated by TCRdb to the late 2010s). Broadly, across the study: An earlier analysis of more than 550 of the donors reported 276 Gb of sequence data and 117 million unique TCR beta sequences obtained from approximately 180 million T cells. About 300 gigabases of sequencing data and roughly 90 million unique TCR sequences were included in an early release covering around 600 HLA-typed donors. Among the roughly 380 genotyped donors, approximately 81% belonged to the genetic ancestry cluster associated with self-reported Caucasian donors. The study aimed to test whether cataloging public T cell receptors could reveal signatures of past pathogen exposure. Using immunosequencing, the study profiled T cell repertoires from 550 to 750 subjects and related those repertoires to cytomegalovirus serostatus. Along with the approximately 600-subject first cohort, a separate validation cohort of around 110 different subjects was used. The study combined high-throughput TCR immunosequencing, statistical association of individual TCRs with disease status, and machine learning to predict cytomegalovirus infection status. To study patterns of TCR occurrence, a later analysis re-analyzed previously published TCR beta repertoires from 700 or so donors and added high-resolution HLA genotyping. Rather than drawing on any new phenotypic data, the later analysis identified candidate immune exposures from TCR beta sequences and the way those sequences occurred across donors. An earlier analysis of around 580 of the donors used high-throughput TCR beta sequencing to judge whether each TCR beta V gene segment behaved as functional or pseudogenic. Donor age, sex, ethnicity and CMV serostatus were compiled together with the repertoire data. In a later genetic analysis, genome-wide SNP genotypes for about 65% of the roughly 700 donors were used, and that subset was treated as a discovery cohort. Every repertoire in the discovery cohort had been generated on one and the same sequencing platform. HLA typing included class I and class II loci at four-digit resolution. Typing coverage differed by locus: A, B, C, DRB1 and DQB1 were typed in about 620-640 donors, DQA1 in around 500, DPA1 in 600 to 610, and DPB1 in 472. Roughly 5 DR-DQ haplotypes were treated as single units for association and clustering because of strong linkage in the cohort. Among about 360 genotyped donors of the cohort, an average of roughly 240,000 unique TCR beta nucleotide sequences were sequenced per donor, about a sixth of them non-productive. Results the study describes overall, beyond this receptor: According to a later analysis, TCR association rates differed among HLA loci, with DRB1 alleles showing the most associated TCRs and HLA-C alleles showing the fewest. The authors suggested that the approach could potentially be generalized to other disease states and immunological phenotypes. A further reported finding was that TCR beta sequences accurately predicted the HLA-A and HLA-B alleles for most subjects in the first cohort. The sequencing pipeline was judged likely to have produced a cluster of highly shared sequence variants as a technical artifact. Sequencing depth was assumed to be roughly uniform across donors in the presence/absence analyses, though that assumption may not hold. Because counts were too low, some 17 rarely observed V segments, including chromosome 9 orphons, were excluded from the earlier analysis of a few hundred of the donors. A later genetic analysis reported fewer N-insertions in productive TCRs among donors in an Asian-associated ancestry cluster than the roughly 690-donor mean. When HLA alleles, especially DR and DQ, strongly co-occurred, attributing TCR associations to individual alleles was difficult. This cohort had only TCR beta chains sequenced, and the lack of alpha or paired-chain data limited which features could be detected. An earlier analysis of roughly 570 of the donors showed that most TCR beta V segments appeared in productive rearrangements either about 90% or about 30% of the time, which broadly matched IMGT annotations. Three of the identified cytomegalovirus-associated TCR beta chains were confirmed in vitro to be specific for cytomegalovirus antigens. Some IMGT-functional V segments, including TRBV6-2 and TRBV6-3, could not be told apart with the 87-base-pair reads, so those segments were excluded. According to a later analysis, most CMV-associated TCR beta chains appeared to be HLA-restricted, and the HLA associations seemed to be driven largely by CMV exposure. The study listed approximately 150 TCR beta chains as associated with cytomegalovirus. Most TCR sequences were seen in very few donors, while some public TCRs were found in many individuals. In a later analysis, several top co-occurrence clusters were reported to appear linked to parvovirus B19, influenza, CMV and Epstein-Barr virus. Linkage disequilibrium might explain the correlated functional status among segregating V segments, but an unknown experimental factor could not be ruled out. In a later analysis, HLA-associated TCR beta chains showed more clonal expansion and lower generation probabilities than non-associated chains that were equally common. An association between a missense DCLRE1C variant and V-gene and J-gene trimming of TCR beta chains was found in a later genetic analysis and replicated in an independent cohort. Because HLA typing was missing for some donors at each locus, association tests included only the typed subset. In both the original and validation cohorts, the classifier was reported to diagnose cytomegalovirus status with high specificity and sensitivity. The only immune exposure information available for the cohort was CMV serostatus. In a later analysis, some 17,000 TCR beta sequences were associated with specific HLA alleles at a false discovery rate of 0.05.

The germline V gene (reference sequence) supplies CDR1 GTSNPN and CDR2 SVGIG. V was cut back by 4 bases and J by 7 bases, leaving a gap of 13 bases between them. The CDR3 holds 12 amino acids from the cysteine to the phenylalanine. Just CDR3 DNA is preserved here, 36 bases in frame from base 1. As for this clone: Its antigen is still unknown. The sample holds no much larger clone one base away, and base qualities are not on file.

In total, about 650 healthy bone marrow donors made up the cohort. All cohort members were sampled while nominally healthy, although unrecorded immune exposures were likely present. The donor was CMV seropositive and was included in the group of around 300 seropositive cohort members. Each donor provided a peripheral blood sample, and peripheral blood mononuclear cells were used for TCR beta sequencing. The Qiagen DNeasy Blood Extraction Kit was used to extract genomic DNA from the blood cell samples. Libraries came from the immunoSEQ multiplex PCR assay. A mixture of 60 forward primers for TCR Vbeta segments and 13 reverse primers for TCR Jbeta segments was used in the multiplex PCR. The CDR3 region of rearranged TCR beta genes was amplified from genomic DNA with a multiplex PCR assay. Amplified TCR beta libraries were sequenced as 87-base-pair reads on the Illumina HiSeq System. Per the original workflow: A later analysis counted 65 million to 90 million unique TCR beta chains across the 550 to 700 repertoires, and around 12 million of these chains were shared by at least two donors. Raw reads were error-corrected and collapsed into unique sequences with a nearest-neighbor algorithm that merged closely related sequences to remove PCR and sequencing errors. V, D and J gene segments were assigned by aligning CDR3 sequences to IMGT reference sequences. Each retained sequence needed at least a six-nucleotide match to both a V gene segment and a J gene segment. A rearrangement counted as productive if the CDR3 had no stop codons and remained in frame with V and J, and every other rearrangement counted as non-productive. CDR3 was defined by IMGT convention, running from the second conserved V-encoded cysteine to the conserved J-encoded phenylalanine. The earlier analysis of about 530 of the donors excluded any sequence lacking an unambiguous match to a single V gene segment. An earlier analysis of roughly 590 of the donors called V segments functional above 56.7% productive rearrangements and segregating when the between-donor standard deviation exceeded 5%. A statistical classification framework was built for diagnosing cytomegalovirus status from the catalog of TCR beta chain sequences. In a later analysis, V and J genes were assigned by comparing TCR nucleotide sequences against IMGT/GENE-DB human TR gene sequences. The TCRdist pipeline was used in a later analysis to assign CDR3 sequences and most-parsimonious VDJ recombination scenarios. In a later analysis, every TCR beta chain was defined by the combination of its CDR3 amino acid sequence and its V-gene family, and reads without a unique V-gene family were dropped. A later analysis removed several hundred highly shared, low-generation-probability nucleotide sequences to deal with suspected cross-contamination and a sequencing artifact. For each public chain, a later analysis derived a clonal expansion index from normalized ranks of inferred template counts within each repertoire. In a later analysis, generation probabilities were computed with a VDJ recombination model fitted to out-of-frame rearrangements, and the resulting probabilities were checked against IGoR. In a later analysis, hypergeometric tests were used to score TCR-TCR, TCR-HLA and TCR-CMV co-occurrence, with a repertoire-size bias correction applied to TCR pairs. False discovery rates were estimated in a later analysis by permuting HLA or CMV assignments 20 times. In a later analysis, co-occurring TCRs were grouped using DBSCAN, with TCRdist sequence similarity added in when clustering inside HLA-allele-positive subsets. Repertoires with fewer than 30,000 or more than 120,000 public chains, plus five repertoires with anomalous nucleotide sharing, were excluded from co-occurrence clustering. The table was pulled from immuneACCESS by TCRdb, which kept in-frame rearrangements only. Such tables lose some clones; where checked, under half of the loss comes from unresolved V genes, and the rest has no known cause. That table supplies the V and J calls and clone size; D and trimming were determined from the DNA. The sample table contains fewer than 200,000 clones; only one count was recorded for roughly 9.5% of them. The ten largest clonotypes hold 1% to 1.5% of the sample.

The origin of this receptor is a woman between 25 and 40 years old in good health and CMV-seropositive. Specimen: PBMCs. This sequence uses TRBV30 and TRBJ1-1, with the D gene not clear enough to name. The CDR3 is CAWKWRQNEAFF. In nucleotide form, the sequence is TGTGCCTGGAAATGGCGGCAGAATGAAGCTTTCTTT.